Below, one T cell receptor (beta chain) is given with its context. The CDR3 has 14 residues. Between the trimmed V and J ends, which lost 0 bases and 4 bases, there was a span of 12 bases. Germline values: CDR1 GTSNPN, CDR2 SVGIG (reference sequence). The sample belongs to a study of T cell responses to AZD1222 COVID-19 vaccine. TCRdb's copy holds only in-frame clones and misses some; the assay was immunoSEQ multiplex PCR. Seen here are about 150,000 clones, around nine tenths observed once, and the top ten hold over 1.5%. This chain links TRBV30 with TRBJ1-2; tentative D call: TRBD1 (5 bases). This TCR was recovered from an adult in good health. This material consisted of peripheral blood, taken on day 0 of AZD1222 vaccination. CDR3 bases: TGTGCCTGGAGTGTATTCGGGACGGCCTATGGCTACACCTTC. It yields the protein CAWSVFGTAYGYTF. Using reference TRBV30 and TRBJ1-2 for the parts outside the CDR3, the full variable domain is SQTIHQWPATLVQPVGSPLSLECTVEGTSNPNLYWYRQAAGRGLQLLFYSVGIGQISSEVPQNLSASRPQDRQFILSSKKLLLSDSGFYLCAWSVFGTAYGYTFGSGTRLTVV.